These T cell receptor beta chains were read from a single sample in a study of T cell responses to AZD1222 COVID-19 vaccine. Clones were read by immunoSEQ multiplex PCR, and TCRdb kept only the in-frame ones, dropping some. The table has more than 150,000 clones, about nine tenths seen once. Specimen: peripheral blood, collected 28 days after the second AZD1222 dose. The receptors here all came from an adult who received the AZD1222 COVID-19 vaccine. Each CDR3 is given with its conserved first and last residue. A D gene is named only where the DNA matches it firmly. Some rows mark clone size as missing; the rest say once, few, many or name a class of expanded clone.

CDR3nt: TGTGCCATCAGTGAGTCCCACACTGAAGCTTTCTTT
CDR3aa: CAISESHTEAFF
d_gene: .
v_gene: TRBV10-3
abundance: .
j_gene: TRBJ1-1

CDR3nt: TGTGCCAGCAGCCTTCTAGAGGGGAATTCACCCCTCCACTTT
CDR3aa: CASSLLEGNSPLHF
d_gene: .
v_gene: TRBV6-6
abundance: once
j_gene: TRBJ1-6

CDR3nt: TGTGCCAGCACCACCACATCCTCCTACGAGCAGTACTTC
CDR3aa: CASTTTSSYEQYF
d_gene: .
v_gene: TRBV13
abundance: .
j_gene: TRBJ2-7

CDR3nt: TGTGCCAGCAGCTTAACCCCCGTTTCCGGGACAATTCTTAACGGCTACACCTTC
CDR3aa: CASSLTPVSGTILNGYTF
d_gene: .
v_gene: TRBV7-3
abundance: .
j_gene: TRBJ1-2

CDR3nt: TGTGCCAGCAGCGCGGGACTCTTCACCTACAATGAGCAGTTCTTC
CDR3aa: CASSAGLFTYNEQFF
d_gene: .
v_gene: TRBV9
abundance: .
j_gene: TRBJ2-1

CDR3nt: TGCGCCAGCAGCCAAGTACTTATGAATCAGCCCCAGCATTTT
CDR3aa: CASSQVLMNQPQHF
d_gene: .
v_gene: TRBV4-1
abundance: .
j_gene: TRBJ1-5

CDR3nt: TGCGCCAGCAAACAGGGGTTGAGTCAGCCCCAGCATTTT
CDR3aa: CASKQGLSQPQHF
d_gene: TRBD1
v_gene: TRBV10-2
abundance: .
j_gene: TRBJ1-5

CDR3nt: TGTGCCAGCAGCTTCGGGGTGGGCGGGGCCACCGGGGAGCTGTTTTTT
CDR3aa: CASSFGVGGATGELFF
d_gene: .
v_gene: TRBV5-4
abundance: .
j_gene: TRBJ2-2

CDR3nt: TGTGCCAGCAGTGAAGCCCCTAGCGGGAGTCTTTCCGGGGAGCTGTTTTTT
CDR3aa: CASSEAPSGSLSGELFF
d_gene: TRBD2
v_gene: TRBV6-1
abundance: .
j_gene: TRBJ2-2

CDR3nt: TGTGCCAGCAGCGTCACAGGGGTCTATGGCTACACCTTC
CDR3aa: CASSVTGVYGYTF
d_gene: TRBD1
v_gene: TRBV9
abundance: .
j_gene: TRBJ1-2

CDR3nt: TGTGCCAGCAGCTCGGTAGGAACAGGGGACGGATCATTT
CDR3aa: CASSSVGTGDGSF
d_gene: TRBD1
v_gene: TRBV5-4
abundance: .
j_gene: TRBJ1-1

CDR3nt: TGTGCCAGCACCCCGCGGGGGAGCACAGATACGCAGTATTTT
CDR3aa: CASTPRGSTDTQYF
d_gene: TRBD2
v_gene: TRBV27
abundance: .
j_gene: TRBJ2-3

CDR3nt: TGTGCCAGCAGCCAAGGGTCGGGTGACACAGATACGCAGTATTTT
CDR3aa: CASSQGSGDTDTQYF
d_gene: .
v_gene: TRBV3-1/TRBV3-2
abundance: .
j_gene: TRBJ2-3

CDR3nt: TGTGCCATCAGGGGAGGCAGAGGAGGCTACACCTTC
CDR3aa: CAIRGGRGGYTF
d_gene: .
v_gene: TRBV10-3
abundance: once
j_gene: TRBJ1-2

CDR3nt: TGCGCCAGCAGCGCGGAGCGGGAGCGAAATGAGCAGTTCTTC
CDR3aa: CASSAERERNEQFF
d_gene: TRBD2
v_gene: TRBV5-1
abundance: .
j_gene: TRBJ2-1

CDR3nt: TGTGCCAGCAGCCATGGGGGGAACCGCAATCAGCCCCAGCATTTT
CDR3aa: CASSHGGNRNQPQHF
d_gene: .
v_gene: TRBV3-1/TRBV3-2
abundance: .
j_gene: TRBJ1-5

CDR3nt: TGCGCCAGCAGCTTGGCCCAGAATGAAAAACTGTTTTTT
CDR3aa: CASSLAQNEKLFF
d_gene: .
v_gene: TRBV5-1
abundance: .
j_gene: TRBJ1-4

CDR3nt: TGTGCCAGCAGCCAGGGGTCCGGCTACACCTTC
CDR3aa: CASSQGSGYTF
d_gene: .
v_gene: TRBV14
abundance: .
j_gene: TRBJ1-2

CDR3nt: TGTGCCAGCAAGATGGACAGGGGAGGGAATCAGCCCCAGCATTTT
CDR3aa: CASKMDRGGNQPQHF
d_gene: TRBD1
v_gene: TRBV27
abundance: .
j_gene: TRBJ1-5

CDR3nt: TGTGCCAGCGCTCCTGTGGGGACAGGGACTGATACGCAGTATTTT
CDR3aa: CASAPVGTGTDTQYF
d_gene: TRBD1
v_gene: TRBV7-2
abundance: .
j_gene: TRBJ2-3

CDR3nt: TGTGCCAGCAGAGACCTCGGGTATGGCTACACCTTC
CDR3aa: CASRDLGYGYTF
d_gene: .
v_gene: TRBV2
abundance: once
j_gene: TRBJ1-2

CDR3nt: TGTGCCAGTAGTATAGGGCCTAGCGGGAGTCTAAACACCGGGGAGCTGTTTTTT
CDR3aa: CASSIGPSGSLNTGELFF
d_gene: TRBD2
v_gene: TRBV19
abundance: .
j_gene: TRBJ2-2